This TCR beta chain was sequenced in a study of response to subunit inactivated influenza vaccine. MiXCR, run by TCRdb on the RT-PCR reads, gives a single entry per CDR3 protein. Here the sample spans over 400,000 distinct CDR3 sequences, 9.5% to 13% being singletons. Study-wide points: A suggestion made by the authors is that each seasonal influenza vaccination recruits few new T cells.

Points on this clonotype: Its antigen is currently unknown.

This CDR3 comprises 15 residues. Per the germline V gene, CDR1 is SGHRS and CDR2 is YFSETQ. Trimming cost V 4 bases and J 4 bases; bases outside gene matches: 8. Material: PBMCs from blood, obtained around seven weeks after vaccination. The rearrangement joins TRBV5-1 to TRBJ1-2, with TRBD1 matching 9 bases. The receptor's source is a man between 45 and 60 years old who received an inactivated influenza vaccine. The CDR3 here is CASSAGTGRAYGYTF. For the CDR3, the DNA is TGCGCCAGCAGCGCCGGGACAGGGCGGGCCTATGGCTACACCTTC.